The 29 T cell receptor beta chains listed next were all sequenced from one sample in a study of T cell responses to AZD1222 COVID-19 vaccine. TCRdb's copy holds only in-frame clones and misses some; the assay was immunoSEQ multiplex PCR. Of 150,000 or so clones in the sample, around nine tenths are singletons; the top ten hold about 1.5%. The material sequenced was peripheral blood, taken on day 0 of AZD1222 vaccination. The receptors originated from an adult in good health.

The CDR3 spells CASSFNSNQPQHF. CDR3 in DNA: TGTGCCAGCAGTTTTAATAGCAATCAGCCCCAGCATTTT. The rearrangement links TRBV27 to TRBJ1-5, with unresolved D. V lost 3 bases to trimming and J lost 0 bases, with 3 bases between them. The CDR3 runs to 13 residues. Germline V lookup: CDR1 MNHEY, CDR2 SMNVEV (reference sequence).

The count of this clone is one. This sequence joins TRBV5-1 and TRBJ1-2; 7 positions match TRBD1. CDR1 and CDR2 from the germline V gene are SGHRS and YFSETQ. With V trimmed by 0 bases and J by 8 bases, 10 bases remained unmatched. This CDR3 is built from 15 residues. This CDR3 reads CASSLAVEGAPGYTF. The CDR3 bases are TGCGCCAGCAGCTTGGCGGTGGAGGGGGCGCCCGGCTACACCTTC.

The chain carries TRBV28 and TRBJ2-7; D is uncertain. This CDR3 region has 12 residues. V was cut by 7 bases and J by 7 bases, with 14 bases left in between. Germline V lookup: CDR1 MDHEN, CDR2 SYDVKM. The DNA of the CDR3 is TGTGCCAGCACCTACAGCTCCGGGGAGCAGTACTTC. Protein sequence: CASTYSSGEQYF.

V and J are TRBV7-9 and TRBJ2-1; TRBD1 aligns across 8 bases. In germline, CDR1 is SEHNR, CDR2 FQNEAQ (reference sequence). This CDR3 has 16 amino acids. V was pared by 2 bases and J by 4 bases, with 7 bases of the junction left unmatched. The CDR3 loop is CASSLSQGAFYNEQFF. CDR3 DNA sequence: TGTGCCAGCAGCTTATCGCAGGGGGCCTTTTACAATGAGCAGTTCTTC.

The rearrangement links TRBV12-3 or TRBV12-4 to TRBJ1-2; D uncertain. The V and J ends lost 1 base and 4 bases respectively, with 4 bases between them. CDR3 size: 12 residues. The CDR3 nucleotides are TGTGCCAGCAGTTTAGACCTCTATGGCTACACCTTC. Its protein product is CASSLDLYGYTF.

The chain combines TRBV5-1 with TRBJ1-6; TRBD1 might be the D (6 bases). This CDR3 has 14 amino acids. The V gene lost 2 bases and the J gene lost 7 bases, with 10 bases spanning the gap. CDR1 and CDR2 from the germline V gene are SGHRS and YFSETQ. The CDR3 sequence is CASSFGDKNSPLHF. The DNA of the CDR3 is TGCGCCAGCAGCTTTGGGGACAAGAATTCACCCCTCCACTTT.

This clone appeared once. This chain connects TRBV9 to TRBJ1-5; D is perhaps TRBD1 (6 bases). CDR1 SGDLS and CDR2 YYNGEE come from the germline V gene. V was clipped by 2 bases and J by 7 bases, with 13 bases between them. The CDR3 loop spans 14 amino acids. The CDR3: CASSVGQGLQPQHF. Written as DNA, the CDR3 is TGTGCCAGCAGCGTGGGGCAGGGGTTACAGCCCCAGCATTTT.

DNA for the CDR3: TGCAGCGTTTCGACAGGGGGTAACTATGGCTACACCTTC. It codes for CSVSTGGNYGYTF. The genes are TRBV29-1 and TRBJ1-2; TRBD1 matches at 9 bases. V was pared by 5 bases and J by 1 base, with 2 bases of the junction left unmatched. Germline V gives CDR1 SQVTM, CDR2 ANQGSEA. This CDR3 is built from 13 residues. Drawing the rest from reference TRBV29-1 and TRBJ1-2, the complete variable domain is SAVISQKPSRDICQRGTSLTIQCQVDSQVTMMFWYRQQPGQSLTLIATANQGSEATYESGFVIDKFPISRPNLTFSTLTVSNMSPEDSSIYLCSVSTGGNYGYTFGSGTRLTVV.

V and J are TRBV19 and TRBJ1-4; 7 nucleotides align to TRBD1. J was trimmed by 5 bases and V by 0 bases; bases with no gene match: 9. CDR1 and CDR2 from the germline V gene are LNHDA and SQIVND (reference sequence). The CDR3 covers 17 residues. Here the CDR3 reads CASSIDSVGRGNEKLFF. The CDR3, as DNA: TGTGCCAGTAGTATAGATTCTGTAGGCAGGGGGAATGAAAAACTGTTTTTT.

This clone appeared once. The J gene is TRBJ1-4, the V gene TRBV27; unclear D gene. Trimming took off 4 bases at V and 4 bases at J, with 13 bases between the two ends. The CDR3 length is 15 residues. CDR1 and CDR2 from the germline V gene are MNHEY and SMNVEV (reference sequence). CDR3 in amino acids: CASSSLVDFNEKLFF. The CDR3 nucleotides read TGTGCCAGCAGTTCCCTCGTCGACTTTAATGAAAAACTGTTTTTT.

V gene TRBV7-2 combines with J gene TRBJ2-7, with TRBD2 matching over 7 bases. J gave up 6 bases and V 5 bases, and 13 bases lay outside the gene matches. This CDR3 spans 15 amino acids. Looked up from germline, CDR1 is SGHTA and CDR2 is FQGNSA. CDR3 residues: CASSPGGAGDGEQYF. The CDR3 DNA sequence: TGTGCCAGCAGCCCTGGAGGGGCGGGGGACGGCGAGCAGTACTTC. The whole variable domain, remainder taken from reference TRBV7-2 and TRBJ2-7, is GAGVSQSPSNKVTEKGKDVELRCDPISGHTALYWYRQSLGQGLEFLIYFQGNSAPDKSGLPSDRFSAERTGGSVSTLTIQRTQQEDSAVYLCASSPGGAGDGEQYFGPGTRLTVT.

The chain joins TRBV7-2 to TRBJ2-5; maybe TRBD2 (5 bases). Germline V gene sequence: CDR1 SGHTA, CDR2 FQGNSA. V was pared by 4 bases and J by 5 bases, with 8 bases between. The CDR3 consists of 12 residues. The CDR3 protein is CASSSWEETQYF. CDR3 in DNA: TGTGCCAGCAGCTCTTGGGAGGAGACCCAGTACTTC.

This rearrangement joins TRBV19 to TRBJ1-1; perhaps TRBD1 as D (6 bases). V dropped 9 bases and J dropped 1 base, with 21 bases sitting between them. From germline, CDR1 is LNHDA and CDR2 SQIVND (reference sequence). CDR3 length: 16 amino acids. The CDR3 region has the DNA TGTGCCAGCCGTCGCATATTTGCAGGGGAGAACACTGAAGCTTTCTTT. Amino acid sequence: CASRRIFAGENTEAFF.

This rearrangement joins TRBV4-3 to TRBJ1-2; D possibly corresponds to TRBD1 (6 bases). V lost 1 base and J 8 bases, leaving 11 bases between the germline ends. This CDR3 has 13 amino acids. Germline-derived CDR1 and CDR2 are LGHNA and YSLEER. The CDR3 spells CASSQGTGHGYTF. Here the CDR3 DNA reads TGCGCCAGCAGCCAAGGTACAGGGCACGGCTACACCTTC.

The genes are TRBV27 and TRBJ1-1, with D tentatively TRBD1 (6 bases). The CDR3 sequence is 15 residues long. V lost 5 bases to trimming and J lost 6 bases, with 19 bases between them. Germline V gene data show CDR1 as MNHEY and CDR2 as SMNVEV (reference sequence). The CDR3 sequence: CASSTDDRRRAEAFF. In nucleotides, the CDR3 is TGTGCCAGCAGTACGGACGACAGGAGAAGGGCTGAAGCTTTCTTT.

This sequence joins TRBV27 and TRBJ2-1; D is undetermined. With 9 bases removed from V and 2 bases from J, the gap between germline ends came to 11 bases. CDR1 is MNHEY, CDR2 SMNVEV, per germline (reference sequence). The CDR3 has 13 amino acids. CDR3 nucleotides: TGTGCCAGTAGGAGAAGCGCCTACAATGAGCAGTTCTTC. It specifies CASRRSAYNEQFF.

J is TRBJ2-1 and V is TRBV18; the match to TRBD1 covers 7 bases. From germline, CDR1 is KGHSH and CDR2 LQKENI. V was pared by 5 bases and J by 5 bases, with 9 bases of the junction left unmatched. The CDR3 runs to 15 residues. The CDR3 sequence is CASSGQTGIHNEQFF. The CDR3 DNA reads TGTGCCAGCTCAGGACAGACAGGGATCCACAATGAGCAGTTCTTC. Filled out from reference TRBV18 and TRBJ2-1, the complete variable domain reads NAGVMQNPRHLVRRRGQEARLRCSPMKGHSHVYWYRQLPEEGLKFMVYLQKENIIDESGMPKERFSAEFPKEGPSILRIQQVVRGDSAAYFCASSGQTGIHNEQFFGPGTRLTVL.

The rearrangement joins TRBV12-5 to TRBJ2-3; D is undetermined. The CDR3 spans 14 residues. Germline V gene sequence: CDR1 LGHNT, CDR2 FRNRAP. V lost 7 bases to trimming and J lost 6 bases, with 17 bases between them. The DNA of the CDR3 is TGTGCTAGTGCCCCTATCGGGCCCCTGGATACGCAGTATTTT. Translated: CASAPIGPLDTQYF.

The chain combines TRBV7-9 with TRBJ2-7, with D unresolved. The V and J ends lost 5 bases and 12 bases respectively, with 14 bases between them. Germline-derived CDR1 and CDR2 are SEHNR and FQNEAQ (reference sequence). The CDR3 has 11 residues. This CDR3 reads CASSSGVGRYF. CDR3 sequence (DNA): TGTGCCAGCAGCAGTGGAGTCGGGCGGTACTTC.

The CDR3 sequence is CASSHHGRGGYEQYF. DNA for the CDR3: TGTGCCAGCAGCCACCACGGGAGAGGGGGCTACGAGCAGTACTTC. The chain employs TRBV4-2 and TRBJ2-7; D might be TRBD1 or TRBD2, each matching 6 bases. The V gene's germline CDR1 is LGHNA and CDR2 YNFKEQ. V lost 3 bases, J lost 3 bases, and 15 bases lay in between. CDR3 length: 15 residues.

The chain is built from TRBV5-5 and TRBJ1-5; D remains unclear. CDR1 and CDR2 from the germline V gene are SGHKS and YYEKEE (reference sequence). The V and J ends lost 4 bases and 7 bases respectively, with 12 bases between them. The CDR3 contains 13 residues. The CDR3 reads CASSTQTGQPQHF. The CDR3 nucleotides read TGTGCCAGCAGCACGCAAACCGGCCAGCCCCAGCATTTT.

The CDR3 nucleotides read TGTGCCAGCAGTTTTGTCACCGGGGAGCTGTTTTTT. Translation gives CASSFVTGELFF. The genes are TRBV12-3 or TRBV12-4 and TRBJ2-2; no clear D gene. The CDR3 has 12 residues. The V end lost 3 bases, the J end lost 4 bases, and 3 bases lay between the germline ends.

This clone was observed a single time. J is TRBJ2-3 and V is TRBV28, with a possible D match to TRBD1 (6 bases). The CDR3 totals 13 residues. The V end lost 7 bases, the J end lost 3 bases, and 11 bases lay between the germline ends. Per germline, CDR1 MDHEN and CDR2 SYDVKM. CDR3 in amino acids: CASKWQGTDTQYF. The CDR3 DNA follows: TGTGCCAGCAAGTGGCAGGGGACAGATACGCAGTATTTT.

The chain couples TRBV30 to TRBJ2-1; tentatively, D is TRBD2 (6 bases). The CDR3 spans 13 residues. Trimming took off 1 base at V and 13 bases at J, with 17 bases between the two ends. Germline V gene lookup returns CDR1 GTSNPN and CDR2 SVGIG (reference sequence). CDR3 coding DNA: TGTGCCTGGAGTGAAGACGCCCGGACTAAACAGTTCTTC. Protein: CAWSEDARTKQFF.

This clone was found once. This chain uses TRBV10-3 with TRBJ2-7; 9 positions agree with TRBD2. Germline V CDR1 and CDR2: ENHRY, SYGVKD. CDR3 length: 18 residues. The ends lost 4 bases at V and 0 bases at J; junction bases unmatched: 13. CDR3 sequence (DNA): TGTGCCATCAGTGCTAATTGGCTAGCGGGAATTTTCTCCTACGAGCAGTACTTC. This translates into CAISANWLAGIFSYEQYF.

V gene TRBV9 combines with J gene TRBJ1-2, with 9 nucleotides matching TRBD1. The CDR3 contains 15 residues. CDR1 is SGDLS, CDR2 YYNGEE, per germline. The V gene end was trimmed by 1 base and the J gene end by 4 bases; junction bases not matched to a gene: 5. CDR3 nucleotides: TGTGCCAGCAGCGTAACAGGGGGCGCATTCTATGGCTACACCTTC. It encodes CASSVTGGAFYGYTF.

The genes are TRBV5-1 and TRBJ2-5; 9 bases are shared with TRBD1. Germline V gene lookup returns CDR1 SGHRS and CDR2 YFSETQ. This CDR3 contains 16 residues. The junction had 5 bases not matched to a gene; V was cut back by 0 bases and J by 2 bases. CDR3 sequence reads: CASSLAPDRGQETQYF. The CDR3 DNA sequence: TGCGCCAGCAGCTTGGCCCCGGACAGGGGACAAGAGACCCAGTACTTC.

The V gene is TRBV29-1, the J gene TRBJ1-1; D unclear. The CDR3 consists of 12 residues. Looked up from germline, CDR1 is SQVTM and CDR2 is ANQGSEA. Trimming removed 6 bases from V and 5 bases from J, with 13 bases in between. CDR3 in amino acids: CSVRGYRTEAFF. CDR3 coding DNA: TGCAGCGTACGGGGTTATAGGACTGAAGCTTTCTTT.

This clone showed up just once. The rearrangement links TRBV6-2 or TRBV6-3 to TRBJ2-1; weak D call: TRBD1 (6 bases). Germline V gives CDR1 MNHEY, CDR2 SVGEGT. V was clipped by 6 bases and J by 2 bases, with 17 bases between them. The CDR3 extends over 16 amino acids. CDR3 sequence (DNA): TGTGCCAGCAGCCTCGACGGCCAGGGGCCCTACAATGAGCAGTTCTTC. It is translated as CASSLDGQGPYNEQFF.